The 9 T cell receptor beta chains presented below share a single source sample, sequenced in a study of CD8+ T cells in alopecia areata. RNA extraction and reverse transcription yielded cDNA as sequencing template. This table comes from immunoSEQ multiplex PCR, and its TCRdb copy is limited to in-frame clones, with some not included. Of 100,000 to 150,000 clones in the sample, 47% were seen once. The sequencing sample was made of NKG2D-low CD8+ T cells sorted from blood. Receptor source: a human donor with alopecia areata.

CDR3 protein: CASSPPDGETQYF. The DNA for the CDR3 is TGTGCCAGCAGTCCTCCGGACGGAGAGACCCAGTACTTC. This chain connects TRBV27 to TRBJ2-5, with no clear D. Trimming took off 5 bases at V and 4 bases at J, with 11 bases between the two ends. The CDR3 sequence is 13 residues long. The germline CDR1 and CDR2 sequences are MNHEY and SMNVEV (reference sequence).

The chain couples TRBV29-1 to TRBJ2-1; D is perhaps TRBD1 or TRBD2 (5 bases each). From germline, CDR1 is SQVTM and CDR2 ANQGSEA. The length of the CDR3 is 18 residues. With 1 base removed from V and 1 base from J, the gap between germline ends came to 20 bases. The CDR3 nucleotides are TGCAGCGTTGAAGGTGCACCCCGGGACCCAATTTCCTACAATGAGCAGTTCTTC. This codes for CSVEGAPRDPISYNEQFF.

This chain uses TRBV5-1 with TRBJ2-7; TRBD2 is a possible D gene (6 bases). Trimming took 2 bases from V and 6 from J, leaving 12 bases between them. CDR3 size: 13 residues. Germline assignment: CDR1 SGHRS and CDR2 YFSETQ. CDR3 bases: TGCGCCAGCAGCTTTGATGGGGGACTCGAGCAGTACTTC. As protein: CASSFDGGLEQYF.

The chain has TRBV6-6 and TRBJ2-7; D assignment may be TRBD1 or TRBD2 (5 bases each). Per germline, CDR1 MNHNY and CDR2 SVGAGI (reference sequence). V was pared by 2 bases and J by 4 bases, with 9 bases between. The CDR3 has 13 residues. As DNA, the CDR3 is TGTGCCAGCAGTTACCCGGGACCGTACGAGCAGTACTTC. Amino acids: CASSYPGPYEQYF.

This clone appeared a few times. V usage is TRBV29-1 and J usage is TRBJ1-5; D is perhaps TRBD1 (5 bases). Between the trimmed V and J ends, which lost 6 bases and 1 base, there was a span of 10 bases. The germline V gene has CDR1 SQVTM and CDR2 ANQGSEA. This CDR3 is 13 amino acids long. CDR3 sequence (DNA): TGCAGCGTGGGAAGGGGCAGCAATCAGCCCCAGCATTTT. Encoded protein: CSVGRGSNQPQHF.

This clone was found a few times. V usage is TRBV7-2 and J usage is TRBJ1-2, with unresolved D. This CDR3 is 9 amino acids long. Germline values: CDR1 SGHTA, CDR2 FQGNSA. Between the trimmed V and J ends, which lost 10 bases and 8 bases, there was a span of 8 bases. This CDR3 is CATRRGYTF. The DNA of the CDR3 is TGTGCCACCCGGAGAGGCTACACCTTC.

The chain employs TRBV28 and TRBJ2-1; maybe TRBD2 (6 bases). The V end lost 8 bases, the J end lost 6 bases, and 17 bases lay between the germline ends. The CDR3 runs 14 residues. The germline gives CDR1 MDHEN, CDR2 SYDVKM. In DNA form, the CDR3 reads TGTGCCAGCGTGAGGCGGGACGGTTTCAATGAGCAGTTCTTC. It encodes CASVRRDGFNEQFF.

The CDR3 DNA follows: TGTGCCAGCAGTCGTCGGCGCGGGGAGCTGTTTTTT. Protein: CASSRRRGELFF. This chain joins TRBV27 and TRBJ2-2; no clear D gene. The germline V gene encodes CDR1 MNHEY and CDR2 SMNVEV (reference sequence). V was shortened by 5 bases and J by 7 bases, with 8 bases between the two germline ends. There are 12 residues in the CDR3.

The chain combines TRBV9 with TRBJ2-5, with unresolved D. In germline, CDR1 is SGDLS, CDR2 YYNGEE. The CDR3 loop spans 15 amino acids. V was cut by 0 bases and J by 2 bases, with 11 bases left in between. The CDR3 bases are TGTGCCAGCAGCGTAGGTCAATCCGGGCAAGAGACCCAGTACTTC. It codes for CASSVGQSGQETQYF.